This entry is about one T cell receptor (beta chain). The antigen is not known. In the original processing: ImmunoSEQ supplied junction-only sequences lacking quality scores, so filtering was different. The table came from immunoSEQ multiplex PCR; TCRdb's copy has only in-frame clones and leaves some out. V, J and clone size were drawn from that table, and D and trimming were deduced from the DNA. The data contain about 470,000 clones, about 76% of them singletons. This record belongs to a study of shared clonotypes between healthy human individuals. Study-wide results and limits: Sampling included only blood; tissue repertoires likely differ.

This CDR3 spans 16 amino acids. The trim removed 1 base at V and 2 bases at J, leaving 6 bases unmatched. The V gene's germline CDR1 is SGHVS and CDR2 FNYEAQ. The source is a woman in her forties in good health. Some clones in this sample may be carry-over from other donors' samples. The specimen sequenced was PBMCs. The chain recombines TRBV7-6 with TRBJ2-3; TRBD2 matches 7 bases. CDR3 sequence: CASSLDLAGVTDTQYF. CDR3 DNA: TGTGCCAGCAGCTTAGACCTCGCGGGAGTCACAGATACGCAGTATTTT.